The 8 T cell receptor beta chains given below trace back to one sample, sequenced in a study of T cell repertoires in cytomegalovirus infection. These receptors are not linked to any known antigen. One entry per CDR3 protein, called by TCRdb with MiXCR from the reads. The data hold some 500,000 distinct CDR3 sequences, with roughly 43% observed a single time. This sample comprised cultured PBMCs, obtained from culture after CMV antigen stimulation. The receptors come from a human donor in good health (CMV status not recorded). Some clones in this sample may be carry-over from other donors' samples.

The V gene is TRBV12-3 or TRBV12-4, the J gene TRBJ2-2, with 10 bases aligning to TRBD1. The CDR3 is 16 residues long. J gave up 6 bases and V 6 bases, and 10 bases lay outside the gene matches. CDR3 in amino acids: CASSPGQGLGAGELFF. The DNA for the CDR3 is TGTGCCAGCAGCCCGGGACAGGGGTTGGGCGCCGGGGAGCTGTTTTTT.

The rearrangement joins TRBV5-1 to TRBJ2-7; TRBD1 matches at 8 bases. The CDR3 sequence is 14 residues long. Germline CDR1 and CDR2: SGHRS and YFSETQ. Losses at the gene ends were 2 bases for V and 5 bases for J; bases not matched to a gene: 6. The DNA of the CDR3 is TGCGCCAGCAGCTTTGTACAGGGGGACGACGAGCAGTACTTC. Its translation is CASSFVQGDDEQYF.

The chain joins TRBV4-1 to TRBJ2-2; 9 nucleotides align to TRBD1. Germline V gene sequence: CDR1 MGHRA, CDR2 YSYEKL. Germline trimming cut 5 bases from V and 2 bases from J; bases unmatched to any gene: 6. The CDR3 extends over 16 amino acids. CDR3 bases: TGCGCCAGCAGCGACCCGACAGGGGGAAACACCGGGGAGCTGTTTTTT. Protein sequence: CASSDPTGGNTGELFF.

V gene TRBV12-3 or TRBV12-4 combines with J gene TRBJ2-7; 8 nucleotides align to TRBD2. J lost 3 bases, V lost 6 bases, and 7 bases had no gene match. This CDR3 contains 14 residues. For the CDR3, the DNA is TGTGCCAGCAGCCCCTCGGGGGGGGTCTACGAGCAGTACTTC. Translated, it gives CASSPSGGVYEQYF.

This clonotype turned up a few times. The genes are TRBV7-6 and TRBJ1-3; D gene uncertain. The CDR3 contains 12 residues. V gave up 11 bases and J gave up 0 bases, with 8 bases separating them. Germline CDR1 is SGHVS and CDR2 is FNYEAQ. The CDR3, as DNA: TGTGCCGCCCTGGGCTCTGGAAACACCATATATTTT. Translation: CAALGSGNTIYF.

The chain uses TRBV12-3 or TRBV12-4 and TRBJ2-1; 10 bases are a match to TRBD2. This CDR3 comprises 15 residues. V dropped 6 bases and J dropped 5; count of bases not matched to a gene: 7. In DNA form, the CDR3 reads TGTGCCAGCAGGAATAAGCGGGAGGGCCACAATGAGCAGTTCTTC. Translating gives CASRNKREGHNEQFF.

The chain's CDR3 is CASSLAGALGAGELFF. The DNA for the CDR3 is TGTGCCAGCAGCTTGGCAGGGGCCTTGGGGGCCGGGGAGCTGTTTTTT. The chain uses TRBV5-4 and TRBJ2-2; a weak D match, TRBD1 (6 bases). There are 16 residues in the CDR3. Germline V CDR1 and CDR2: SGHNT, YYREEE (reference sequence). Trimming cost V 0 bases and J 6 bases, with 15 bases left between them.

This clonotype was detected a few times. V and J are TRBV12-3 or TRBV12-4 and TRBJ1-4; D ambiguous. This CDR3 comprises 12 residues. V lost 2 bases to trimming and J lost 14 bases, with 12 bases between them. CDR3 DNA sequence: TGTGCCAGCAGTTTACGGTCCGGGTACCTGTTTTTT. It translates to CASSLRSGYLFF.